These 7 T cell receptor beta chains share one sample of origin, sequenced in a study of OX40 agonist ivuxolimab in advanced cancers. The repertoire was sequenced with immunoSEQ multiplex PCR; TCRdb's copy has only in-frame clones and lacks some. The sample lists under 75,000 clones, nearly 95% seen once, with around 25% in the top ten. The sequencing here drew on CD4+ or CD8+ T cells sorted from blood, taken in a trial of the OX40 agonist ivuxolimab. These receptors originate from an adult with an advanced solid tumor such as melanoma, head and neck, liver or kidney cancer.

The J gene is TRBJ2-7, the V gene TRBV27, with 10 bases fitting TRBD1. This CDR3 has 17 residues. Germline loops: CDR1 MNHEY, CDR2 SMNVEV (reference sequence). Unmatched junction bases numbered 17, after V lost 6 bases and J lost 6 bases. CDR3 region: CASRLTHGQGVLGEQYF. The DNA of the CDR3 is TGTGCCAGCAGACTAACCCACGGACAGGGGGTCCTTGGCGAGCAGTACTTC.

This chain links TRBV10-1 with TRBJ1-5, with D uncertain. Germline V lookup: CDR1 WNHNN, CDR2 SYGVQD (reference sequence). The V and J ends lost 3 bases and 4 bases respectively, with 7 bases between them. The CDR3 loop spans 13 amino acids. As DNA, the CDR3 is TGCGCCAGCAGTGACCTCGAGAATCAGCCCCAGCATTTT. The encoded protein is CASSDLENQPQHF.

The rearrangement links TRBV29-1 to TRBJ2-6, with D possibly TRBD1 on 5 matching bases. Germline CDR1 and CDR2: SQVTM and ANQGSEA. This CDR3 contains 14 residues. V was clipped by 2 bases and J by 2 bases, with 7 bases between them. CDR3 sequence reads: CSVELGAGANVLTF. The CDR3, as DNA: TGCAGCGTTGAATTAGGGGCTGGGGCCAACGTCCTGACTTTC. Full variable domain (rest looked up from reference TRBV29-1 and TRBJ2-6): SAVISQKPSRDICQRGTSLTIQCQVDSQVTMMFWYRQQPGQSLTLIATANQGSEATYESGFVIDKFPISRPNLTFSTLTVSNMSPEDSSIYLCSVELGAGANVLTFGAGSRLTVL.

The chain is built from TRBV28 and TRBJ1-1; D gene ambiguous. V was clipped by 5 bases and J by 0 bases, with 7 bases between them. The CDR3 sequence is 13 residues long. Germline values: CDR1 MDHEN, CDR2 SYDVKM. CDR3 in amino acids: CASSLLMNTEAFF. Here the CDR3 DNA reads TGTGCCAGCAGTCTCCTCATGAACACTGAAGCTTTCTTT.

This clone occurred once. This chain connects TRBV27 to TRBJ2-1, with 11 bases that match TRBD1. This CDR3 has 17 amino acids. CDR1 is MNHEY, CDR2 SMNVEV, per germline (reference sequence). V lost 4 bases and J lost 8; bases outside the gene matches: 13. CDR3: CASSSLIGTGGFDEQFF. The CDR3 DNA sequence: TGTGCCAGCAGTTCGTTAATAGGGACAGGGGGTTTCGATGAGCAGTTCTTC.

The chain uses TRBV7-9 and TRBJ2-1; 7 nucleotides match TRBD2. V lost 5 bases to trimming and J lost 5 bases; unmatched junction nucleotides: 9. CDR3 length: 15 amino acids. In germline, CDR1 is SEHNR, CDR2 FQNEAQ (reference sequence). CDR3 coding DNA: TGTGCCAGCAGCATGAGCGGGAACCCGCACAATGAGCAGTTCTTC. This gives the protein CASSMSGNPHNEQFF.

CDR3 coding DNA: TGTGCCAGCAGCTTTGGGCCAGGAACTAACGAGCAGTACTTC. Its protein is CASSFGPGTNEQYF. This chain uses TRBV7-2 with TRBJ2-7; D unclear. Germline values: CDR1 SGHTA, CDR2 FQGNSA. The CDR3 covers 14 residues. V shed 3 bases and J shed 5 bases, with 14 bases lying between them.